These T cell receptor beta chains were read from a single sample in a study of blood T cell repertoires in COVID-19. TCRdb's copy holds only in-frame clones and misses some; the assay was immunoSEQ multiplex PCR. The repertoire includes 170,000 or so clones, 80% to 90% of them detected once, and around 13% sits in the top ten. What was sequenced was peripheral blood. Receptors originate from a woman in her seventies with COVID-19, enrolled during active disease. Each CDR3 is given with its conserved first and last residue. The order of the fields is clone size, CDR3 length, V gene, D gene, J gene, CDR3 DNA, CDR3 protein. A D gene is named only where the DNA matches it firmly. Clone size is stated in some rows and not others, as once, few, many or a class when expanded.

NA	13	TRBV13	NA	TRBJ1-5	TGTGCCAGCAGCCAAACTGGAGATCAGCCCCAGCATTTT	CASSQTGDQPQHF
NA	14	TRBV4-2	NA	TRBJ1-3	TGTGCCAGCAGCCGAACTGACTCTGGAAACACCATATATTTT	CASSRTDSGNTIYF
NA	13	TRBV10-3	NA	TRBJ1-1	TGTGCCATCACTGGAGGCAGTGACACTGAAGCTTTCTTT	CAITGGSDTEAFF
NA	16	TRBV24-1	TRBD2	TRBJ2-3	TGTGCCACCAGGACGGGACTAGCAGATAGCACAGATACGCAGTATTTT	CATRTGLADSTDTQYF
NA	12	TRBV5-4	NA	TRBJ1-2	TGTGCCAGCAGCTTGGAGGGGTATGGCTACACCTTC	CASSLEGYGYTF
NA	14	TRBV7-3	NA	TRBJ2-7	TGTGCCAGCAGCCCATTCAGGGTGGGGGGCGAGCAGTACTTC	CASSPFRVGGEQYF
NA	13	TRBV7-9	NA	TRBJ1-2	TGTGCCAGCAGCTTAGCGAGCCACGATGGCTACACCTTC	CASSLASHDGYTF
NA	17	TRBV2	TRBD1	TRBJ1-6	TGTGCCAGCAGCGTACAGGGGCAGAGCTCCTATAATTCACCCCTCCACTTT	CASSVQGQSSYNSPLHF
NA	16	TRBV20-1	TRBD2	TRBJ2-1	TGCAGTGCTAGTCGTCGGCGACTAGCGGGAGCCGGTGAGCAGTTCTTC	CSASRRRLAGAGEQFF
NA	18	TRBV24-1	NA	TRBJ2-6	TGTGCCACCAGTGATCGCGGGGGCCAACCTTCTGGGGCCAACGTCCTGACTTTC	CATSDRGGQPSGANVLTF
NA	14	TRBV30	NA	TRBJ2-1	TGTGCCTGGAGTATACCGGGAGCCTACAATGAGCAGTTCTTC	CAWSIPGAYNEQFF
NA	11	TRBV6-5	NA	TRBJ2-5	TGTGCCAGCAGTTATAGACTGACCCAGTACTTC	CASSYRLTQYF
few	15	TRBV11-2	TRBD2	TRBJ2-5	TGTGCCAGCAGCTTAGTCCCAGCGGGGTCTGAGACCCAGTACTTC	CASSLVPAGSETQYF
NA	15	TRBV19	NA	TRBJ1-1	TGTGCCAGTAGTCCGCTGACGGCAGGAAACACTGAAGCTTTCTTT	CASSPLTAGNTEAFF
NA	13	TRBV19	TRBD1	TRBJ1-2	TGTGCCAGTAGTTCTTCAGGGGGCTATGGCTACACCTTC	CASSSSGGYGYTF
NA	17	TRBV3-1/TRBV3-2	TRBD2	TRBJ2-5	TGTGCCAGCAGCTACATATGGGGGACTAGCAGACAAGAGACCCAGTACTTC	CASSYIWGTSRQETQYF
NA	15	TRBV6-1	TRBD2	TRBJ2-1	TGTGCCAGCAGTGAGACTAGCGGGACCGGGGGTGAGCAGTTCTTC	CASSETSGTGGEQFF
once	13	TRBV5-4	NA	TRBJ2-3	TGTGCCAGCAGCTCGGGACAAACAGATACGCAGTATTTT	CASSSGQTDTQYF
NA	15	TRBV7-8	NA	TRBJ1-2	TGTGCCAGCAGCTCCTCGGGAGGGGCCACTTATGGCTACACCTTC	CASSSSGGATYGYTF
once	14	TRBV7-9	TRBD2	TRBJ2-5	TGTGCCAGCAGCATACTAGCGGGAGAAGAGACCCAGTACTTC	CASSILAGEETQYF
NA	14	TRBV7-3	TRBD2	TRBJ2-3	TGTGCCAGCAGCCCAACTAGCGTAGCAGATACGCAGTATTTT	CASSPTSVADTQYF
NA	14	TRBV9	NA	TRBJ2-5	TGTGCCAGCAGCGTAGGTCTAGGGGCGGAGACCCAGTACTTC	CASSVGLGAETQYF
NA	14	TRBV19	NA	TRBJ1-1	TGTGCCAGTAAACCACAGGGTATGAACACTGAAGCTTTCTTT	CASKPQGMNTEAFF
NA	14	TRBV4-1	TRBD1	TRBJ1-5	TGCGCCAGCAGCCAGGGACAGAACAATCAGCCCCAGCATTTT	CASSQGQNNQPQHF